This T cell receptor beta chain was captured by sequencing in a study of post-analysis software for immune sequencing data. Across the whole study: Included among the disease courses, which were recorded for the cohort, were relapsing-remitting, secondary progressive and progressive-relapsing multiple sclerosis. Study-level results: Under the F measure, samples that were prepared in one batch clustered strongly together. A few TRBV segments occurring more often in patients than controls included TRBV5-6, TRBV5-1 and TRBV20-1. Multiple sclerosis patients showed significantly lower normalized Chao1 diversity than controls did.

This clonotype was found a few times. Its antigen is not known. This CDR3 contains 15 residues. The V end was cut by 4 bases, the J end by 4 bases, with 16 bases between. CDR1 is SEHNR and CDR2 is FQNEAQ in the germline V gene (reference sequence). Libraries were made from TCR beta cDNA, and they carried unique molecular identifiers. cDNA molecules numbering approximately 500,000 came from approximately 0.91 to 9.4 million T cells. From the PCR reads, TCRdb called clonotypes with MiXCR, one entry per CDR3 protein. Among hundreds of thousands of distinct CDR3 sequences listed, under 70% were seen once. This chain joins TRBV7-9 and TRBJ2-5, with a tentative D call TRBD1 (6 bases). Sequencing input: blood. This clonotype originated in a girl aged 5-17 years with multiple sclerosis. The CDR3 spells CASSWIRGEGETQYF. CDR3 coding DNA: TGTGCCAGCAGCTGGATCAGGGGTGAGGGAGAGACCCAGTACTTC.